These T cell receptor beta chains were read from a single sample in a study of spatial heterogeneity in lung cancer. Each CDR3 protein gets one entry after TCRdb re-called the 5' RACE reads with MiXCR. This sample has some 12,000 distinct CDR3 sequences, with roughly 6.2% found just once. This sample comprised normal lung tissue next to the tumor, obtained at surgery. The receptors come from a male donor with early-stage non-small cell lung cancer. The CDR3 runs from the conserved cysteine through the conserved F or W. D genes are given only for firm matches. Clone size is stated in some rows and not others, as once, few, many or a class when expanded.

d_gene: -; v_gene: TRBV6-2/TRBV6-3; j_gene: TRBJ1-4; abundance: few; CDR3nt: TGTGCCAGCAGTCCCCGGGGAGGAAGTCGCGTTGAAAAACTGTTTTTT; CDR3aa: CASSPRGGSRVEKLFF
d_gene: -; v_gene: TRBV6-5; j_gene: TRBJ2-1; abundance: few; CDR3nt: TGTGCCAGCAGTTACGACCCGTTCTACAATGAGCAGTTCTTC; CDR3aa: CASSYDPFYNEQFF
d_gene: -; v_gene: TRBV6-1; j_gene: TRBJ2-5; abundance: many; CDR3nt: TGTGCCAGCGGTGGCCGTGGGCAGGCGATTCAAGAGACCCAGTACTTC; CDR3aa: CASGGRGQAIQETQYF
d_gene: -; v_gene: TRBV20-1; j_gene: TRBJ1-6; abundance: large; CDR3nt: TGCAGTGCTAGAGATCCAGGCGGGGTCGCACCCCTCCACTTT; CDR3aa: CSARDPGGVAPLHF
d_gene: -; v_gene: TRBV29-1; j_gene: TRBJ2-7; abundance: medium-sized; CDR3nt: TGCAGCGTTGTCCCGTTATGGCCCAGATCCTACGAGCAGTACTTC; CDR3aa: CSVVPLWPRSYEQYF
d_gene: -; v_gene: TRBV12-3/TRBV12-4; j_gene: TRBJ1-5; abundance: few; CDR3nt: TGTGCCAGCAGATTCGGGACTGGCAATCAGCCCCAGCATTTT; CDR3aa: CASRFGTGNQPQHF
d_gene: -; v_gene: TRBV11-2; j_gene: TRBJ2-3; abundance: many; CDR3nt: TGTGCCAGCAGCTTAGATCTCAGGCCTACGCAGTATTTT; CDR3aa: CASSLDLRPTQYF
d_gene: -; v_gene: TRBV3-1; j_gene: TRBJ1-1; abundance: many; CDR3nt: TGTGCCAGCAGCCAGGGGACGAGGGTGGACACTGAAGCTTTCTTT; CDR3aa: CASSQGTRVDTEAFF
d_gene: -; v_gene: TRBV20-1; j_gene: TRBJ1-1; abundance: many; CDR3nt: TGCAGTGCTAGTGATCGGGTCCGTGGGGACACTGAAGCTTTCTTT; CDR3aa: CSASDRVRGDTEAFF
d_gene: -; v_gene: TRBV15; j_gene: TRBJ2-3; abundance: -; CDR3nt: TGTGCCACCAGCAAGGAGGGCCCTAGCACAGATACGCAGTATTTT; CDR3aa: CATSKEGPSTDTQYF
d_gene: TRBD2; v_gene: TRBV7-3; j_gene: TRBJ2-2; abundance: medium-sized; CDR3nt: TGTGCCAGCAGCTTAACCGGGACTAGCGGGAGCGCCGGGGAGCTGTTTTTT; CDR3aa: CASSLTGTSGSAGELFF
d_gene: TRBD1; v_gene: TRBV7-3; j_gene: TRBJ1-5; abundance: many; CDR3nt: TGTGCCAGCAGCGCCGTGGGACAGACACCTGGGAGCAATCAGCCCCAGCATTTT; CDR3aa: CASSAVGQTPGSNQPQHF
d_gene: TRBD2; v_gene: TRBV6-1; j_gene: TRBJ2-1; abundance: many; CDR3nt: TGTGCCAGCAGTGAGCCCTTCGCGGGGGGTGAGCAGTTCTTC; CDR3aa: CASSEPFAGGEQFF
d_gene: TRBD2; v_gene: TRBV6-6; j_gene: TRBJ2-3; abundance: medium-sized; CDR3nt: TGTGCCAGCAGTAAGGGACTAGTTGGGACAGATACGCAGTATTTT; CDR3aa: CASSKGLVGTDTQYF
d_gene: -; v_gene: TRBV29-1; j_gene: TRBJ2-2; abundance: medium-sized; CDR3nt: TGCAGCGTTGAAGCCGGGACTCACACCGGGGAGCTGTTTTTT; CDR3aa: CSVEAGTHTGELFF
d_gene: -; v_gene: TRBV20-1; j_gene: TRBJ1-1; abundance: few; CDR3nt: TGCAGTGCTATCGCCGGTATGAACACTGAAGCTTTCTTT; CDR3aa: CSAIAGMNTEAFF
d_gene: -; v_gene: TRBV18; j_gene: TRBJ1-1; abundance: few; CDR3nt: TGTGCCAGCTCACCTACGGTAGGTGCGTTGGACACTGAAGCTTTCTTT; CDR3aa: CASSPTVGALDTEAFF
d_gene: -; v_gene: TRBV27; j_gene: TRBJ2-5; abundance: many; CDR3nt: TGTGCCAGCAGTTCCGGGACCTTGGAGACCCAGTACTTC; CDR3aa: CASSSGTLETQYF
d_gene: TRBD2; v_gene: TRBV27; j_gene: TRBJ2-7; abundance: few; CDR3nt: TGTGCCAGCAGTGAAGGCGGGAGGATCCACGAGCAGTACTTC; CDR3aa: CASSEGGRIHEQYF
d_gene: -; v_gene: TRBV7-9; j_gene: TRBJ1-2; abundance: -; CDR3nt: TGTGCCAGCAGCTTCCCGACAGATGGCTACACCTTC; CDR3aa: CASSFPTDGYTF
d_gene: -; v_gene: TRBV7-2; j_gene: TRBJ2-1; abundance: few; CDR3nt: TGTGCCAGCAGCTTAGGGGGACAAACGCAGTTCTTC; CDR3aa: CASSLGGQTQFF
d_gene: TRBD2; v_gene: TRBV19; j_gene: TRBJ2-1; abundance: many; CDR3nt: TGTGCCAGTAGTATTTGGTCGCTAGCGGGTATCTACAATGAGCAGTTCTTC; CDR3aa: CASSIWSLAGIYNEQFF
d_gene: -; v_gene: TRBV18; j_gene: TRBJ2-3; abundance: few; CDR3nt: TGTGCCAGCTCGGAGTACGCAGATACGCAGTATTTT; CDR3aa: CASSEYADTQYF
d_gene: -; v_gene: TRBV6-2/TRBV6-3; j_gene: TRBJ2-5; abundance: many; CDR3nt: TGTGCCAGCAGTTACGTGGGGGCCCGAGAGACCCAGTACTTC; CDR3aa: CASSYVGARETQYF
d_gene: -; v_gene: TRBV29-1; j_gene: TRBJ1-1; abundance: many; CDR3nt: TGCAGCGCTGTGACAGCCGTGGACACTGAAGCTTTCTTT; CDR3aa: CSAVTAVDTEAFF
d_gene: -; v_gene: TRBV4-3; j_gene: TRBJ2-7; abundance: many; CDR3nt: TGCGCCAGCAGCCAAGCTGGGTCTTACGAGCAGTACTTC; CDR3aa: CASSQAGSYEQYF